This passage covers 18 T cell receptor beta chains from one sample sequenced in a study of blood T cell repertoires in COVID-19. TCRdb's copy holds only in-frame clones and misses some; the assay was immunoSEQ multiplex PCR. The sample holds under 250,000 clones, approximately 82% seen once. Sequencing used peripheral blood. The receptors come from a middle-aged woman with acute or convalescent COVID-19.

CDR3: CASSLDSPYGYTF. The DNA for the CDR3 is TGTGCCAGCAGCTTAGACAGTCCATATGGCTACACCTTC. V is TRBV7-9 and J is TRBJ1-2; D is unresolved. This CDR3 has 13 amino acids. V was trimmed by 1 base and J by 5 bases, leaving 8 bases between them. Germline V gene data show CDR1 as SEHNR and CDR2 as FQNEAQ (reference sequence).

The CDR3 region has the DNA TGTGCCAGCAGTTTACAGGTTAACTATGGCTACACCTTC. It yields the protein CASSLQVNYGYTF. The chain is built from TRBV12-3 or TRBV12-4 and TRBJ1-2; no reliable D call. This CDR3 comprises 13 residues. V was trimmed by 2 bases and J by 1 base, leaving 5 bases between them.

The rearrangement uses TRBV15 and TRBJ2-1; 9 bases match TRBD1. CDR1 and CDR2 from the germline V gene are LNHNV and YYDKDF (reference sequence). There are 13 residues in the CDR3. The trim removed 8 bases at V and 7 bases at J, leaving 6 bases unmatched. Here the CDR3 DNA reads TGTGCCACCGACACAGGGGGCCTAAATGAGCAGTTCTTC. Protein: CATDTGGLNEQFF. The full variable domain, completed using reference TRBV15 and TRBJ2-1, is DAMVIQNPRYQVTQFGKPVTLSCSQTLNHNVMYWYQQKSSQAPKLLFHYYDKDFNNEADTPDNFQSRRPNTSFCFLDIRSPGLGDTAMYLCATDTGGLNEQFFGPGTRLTVL.

V is TRBV18 and J is TRBJ2-3, with TRBD1 as a possible D gene (6 bases). From germline, CDR1 is KGHSH and CDR2 LQKENI. This CDR3 spans 15 amino acids. Trimming pared 2 bases from V and 7 bases from J, leaving 16 bases between. CDR3 sequence reads: CASSPFGQLGHTQYF. The CDR3 coding sequence is TGTGCCAGCTCACCATTTGGACAGCTCGGACATACGCAGTATTTT.

The chain employs TRBV19 and TRBJ1-2, with 8 nucleotides matching TRBD1. This CDR3 is 14 amino acids long. Per germline, CDR1 LNHDA and CDR2 SQIVND (reference sequence). V trimming: 9 bases; J trimming: 0 bases; junction bases outside the gene matches: 6. CDR3 in DNA: TGTGCCAGGGACAGGGACAATCCTAACTATGGCTACACCTTC. It is translated as CARDRDNPNYGYTF.

This chain joins TRBV2 and TRBJ2-1; 9 nucleotides agree with TRBD1. This CDR3 spans 17 amino acids. V was clipped by 3 bases and J by 3 bases; unmatched bases: 9. Germline V CDR1 and CDR2: SNHLY, FYNNEI. The CDR3 here is CASSDPRQGGNYNEQFF. CDR3 in DNA: TGTGCCAGCAGTGACCCACGACAGGGGGGGAACTACAATGAGCAGTTCTTC.

The CDR3 DNA reads TGTGCCAGTAGTGTCTCAGGGGGGACCTCCTACGAGCAGTACTTC. Residues: CASSVSGGTSYEQYF. This chain joins TRBV19 and TRBJ2-7, with a tentative D call TRBD1 (7 bases). Trimming cost V 5 bases and J 0 bases, with 14 bases left between them. The CDR3 sequence is 15 residues long. Germline CDR1 LNHDA, CDR2 SQIVND (reference sequence).

The rearrangement links TRBV29-1 to TRBJ2-5; 8 bases are a match to TRBD2. Trimming removed 3 bases from V and 4 bases from J; junction bases left unmatched: 16. Looked up from germline, CDR1 is SQVTM and CDR2 is ANQGSEA. The CDR3 contains 17 residues. The DNA of the CDR3 is TGCAGCGTTGATCACATGGGAGCGGGAGATCTCGGAGAGACCCAGTACTTC. This codes for CSVDHMGAGDLGETQYF.

The rearrangement joins TRBV21-1 to TRBJ2-2; no DNA check was done on the table's D call, TRBD2. TRBV21-1 counts as a pseudogene. This CDR3 contains 18 residues. The CDR3 DNA reads as TGTGCCAGCAGCAAAGCAGCTAGCGGGAGGGCCGGCACCGGGGAGCTGTTTTTT. Its protein is CASSKAASGRAGTGELFF.

The chain is built from TRBV7-9 and TRBJ1-1; 7 nucleotides match TRBD1. Germline loops: CDR1 SEHNR, CDR2 FQNEAQ (reference sequence). The length of the CDR3 is 14 residues. J gave up 1 base and V 5 bases, and 4 bases lay outside the gene matches. Here the CDR3 DNA reads TGTGCCAGCAGCAGAGACAGGGAGAACACTGAAGCTTTCTTT. This sequence encodes CASSRDRENTEAFF.

In this sample, this clone turned up once. The chain combines TRBV5-6 with TRBJ1-2; TRBD1 agrees at 7 bases. Trimming at V came to 4 bases and at J to 4 bases, leaving 16 bases not matched to a gene. The CDR3 loop spans 17 amino acids. The germline CDR1 and CDR2 sequences are SGHDT and YYEEEE. The CDR3 DNA follows: TGTGCCAGCAGCCCCACTCTCCGGGACAGAGTATCCTATGGCTACACCTTC. Translated, it gives CASSPTLRDRVSYGYTF.

The V gene is TRBV27, the J gene TRBJ2-5; D is unresolved. CDR3 length: 11 amino acids. Germline assignment: CDR1 MNHEY and CDR2 SMNVEV (reference sequence). V dropped 4 bases and J dropped 9 bases, with 9 bases sitting between them. The CDR3 loop is CASSSGLAQYF. The DNA for the CDR3 is TGTGCCAGCAGTTCCGGTCTGGCCCAGTACTTC.

The chain couples TRBV29-1 to TRBJ1-1; D call uncertain. The CDR3 covers 14 residues. Trimming removed 7 bases at V and 5 bases at J, with 20 bases between. Germline lookup yields CDR1 SQVTM and CDR2 ANQGSEA. The CDR3 DNA is TGCAGCGCCGGGAGCCTCCAAGGTGGGACTGAAGCTTTCTTT. This encodes CSAGSLQGGTEAFF.

The V call is TRBV24-1, the J call TRBJ2-2; 10 nucleotides line up with TRBD1. In germline, CDR1 is KGHDR, CDR2 SFDVKD. The CDR3 runs to 15 residues. The ends lost 4 bases at V and 7 bases at J; junction bases unmatched: 5. CDR3 residues: CATSDRQGAIGELFF. The DNA of the CDR3 is TGTGCCACCAGTGACAGACAGGGGGCCATCGGGGAGCTGTTTTTT.

The genes are TRBV25-1 and TRBJ1-6, with unresolved D. V was trimmed by 4 bases and J by 6 bases, leaving 10 bases between them. This CDR3 has 14 amino acids. Germline lookup yields CDR1 MGHDK and CDR2 SYGVNS. In nucleotides, the CDR3 is TGTGCCAGCAGTGGCCACAGCAGTAATTCACCCCTCCACTTT. Amino acid sequence: CASSGHSSNSPLHF.

The chain uses TRBV2 and TRBJ2-7; D gene uncertain. CDR3 length: 10 amino acids. CDR1 SNHLY and CDR2 FYNNEI come from the germline V gene. Trimming pared 5 bases from V and 7 bases from J, leaving 6 bases between. CDR3 bases: TGTGCCAGCAGTCTAGGTGAGCAGTACTTC. Amino acids: CASSLGEQYF.

J is TRBJ2-1 and V is TRBV9, with 9 nucleotides matching TRBD2. V lost 3 bases and J lost 3; bases outside the gene matches: 1. This CDR3 is built from 14 residues. The germline CDR1 and CDR2 sequences are SGDLS and YYNGEE. The CDR3 reads CASSGLAVYNEQFF. The CDR3, as DNA: TGTGCCAGCAGCGGACTAGCGGTCTACAATGAGCAGTTCTTC.

This clone was observed many times. The gene calls are TRBV3-1 (or the pseudogene TRBV3-2) and TRBJ1-2; 7 bases align to TRBD1. The CDR3 runs 18 residues. Germline values: CDR1 LGHDT, CDR2 YNNKEL (reference sequence). The ends lost 5 bases at V and 2 bases at J; junction bases unmatched: 17. The chain's CDR3 is CASSAVIFDKTGNYGYTF. CDR3 DNA sequence: TGTGCCAGCAGCGCCGTCATTTTCGATAAGACAGGGAACTATGGCTACACCTTC.